This T cell receptor (beta chain) is drawn from a study of vaccination and CD4 T cells after COVID-19. A word on this clonotype: Its matching antigen is unknown.

Treatment defined: approximately 9-day PBMC culture with coronavirus spike peptide pools or control peptides (ViraFEST assay). Sequencing of the DNA from cultured CD4+ T cells was carried out with the Oncomine TCR Beta short-read assay. Cultured CD4+ T cells yielded the extracted genomic DNA. Each CDR3 protein gets one entry after TCRdb re-called the PCR reads with MiXCR. The table has more than 9,500 distinct CDR3 sequences, about 48% seen once. Germline CDR1 and CDR2: SNHLY and FYNNEI. The V end lost 6 bases, the J end lost 2 bases, and 16 bases lay between the germline ends. CDR3 size: 15 residues.

V is TRBV2 and J is TRBJ1-1, with D perhaps TRBD1 (6 bases). Sequencing was done on a sample of CD4+ T cells from blood, cultured in vitro. The origin of this receptor is a human donor who had recovered from COVID-19. CDR3 nucleotides: TGTGCCAGCAGCCCCACCAGGGGTGTAAACACTGAAGCTTTCTTT. Translated: CASSPTRGVNTEAFF.